In its sample, the clone carrying this TCR beta chain was seen many times. Its antigen is still unknown. CDR3 length: 14 residues. Looked up from germline, CDR1 is MGHRA and CDR2 is YSYEKL. V lost 8 bases and J lost 1; bases outside the gene matches: 1. The sample comes from a study of metastatic and nonmetastatic thyroid tumors. Study context: Malignant and benign thyroid patients had repertoires compared in peripheral blood and tumor or nodule tissue. Study findings and constraints: A significant increase in TCR beta diversity was reportedly seen in malignant thyroid tumors relative to benign nodules, in blood and tumor.

Per the original data handling: The study built a papillary thyroid cancer distant-metastasis classifier from CDR3 differences across clinicopathological groups. TCRdb re-analyzed the PCR reads through MiXCR. These V and J calls derive from TCRdb rather than the authors' analysis. The sample records tens of thousands of clones, about 17% being singletons. Thyroid surgery took place with no prior treatment in any patient. V and J are TRBV4-1 and TRBJ2-3; 12 bases are a match to TRBD2. The sequence was obtained from a female donor with papillary thyroid cancer or a benign thyroid nodule (not recorded which). Some clones in this sample may be carry-over from other donors' samples. Sequenced: tumor tissue. DNA for the CDR3: TGCGCCAGCGGACTAGCGGGACGCACAGATACGCAGTATTTT. Amino acids: CASGLAGRTDTQYF.